One TCR beta chain is described in this entry. Its target is not known. A much larger clone is a single base away; this may be a read error. The data belong to a study of identical twins. Regarding the study as a whole: Zero-insertion analyses were open to partial confounding by invariant MAIT and iNKT cells.

TCRdb reprocessed the 5' RACE reads via MiXCR and lists one record per CDR3 protein. Seen here are fewer than 250,000 distinct CDR3 sequences, approximately 7% observed once, and the top ten hold 3.5% to 4%. These data were also filed under a second study, of yellow fever vaccine responses in identical twins.

The source is a woman aged 18 to 35 in good health. Specimen: memory (CD45RO+) T cells sorted from blood.

The chain's CDR3 is CARTAGNYWDTQYF. As DNA, the CDR3 is TGTGCCAGAACTGCGGGGAACTATTGGGATACGCAGTATTTT. The chain carries TRBV28 and TRBJ2-3, with a tentative D call TRBD2 (6 bases). Between the trimmed V and J ends, which lost 9 bases and 6 bases, there was a span of 19 bases. The CDR3 is 14 amino acids. Germline V gene sequence: CDR1 MDHEN, CDR2 SYDVKM.